This TCR beta chain was profiled in a study of blood T cell repertoires in COVID-19. Study in general: Sites in the United States, Italy and Spain provided acute and convalescent COVID-19 samples.

V was clipped by 6 bases and J by 4 bases; unmatched bases: 12. The CDR3 consists of 15 residues. From germline, CDR1 is MDHEN and CDR2 SYDVKM. This table comes from immunoSEQ multiplex PCR, and its TCRdb copy is limited to in-frame clones, with some not included. The table lists 250,000 or so clones, around 84% of them singletons. The TCR originated in a woman aged 50 to 65 who had recovered from COVID-19. The chain links TRBV28 to TRBJ2-7; 7 nucleotides align to TRBD2. Material for sequencing was PBMCs or T cells enriched from blood (not recorded which). CDR3 in amino acids: CASSSSGGSQYEQYF. DNA of the CDR3: TGTGCCAGCAGCTCCTCGGGCGGGAGTCAGTACGAGCAGTACTTC.